The 25 T cell receptor beta chains in this list originate from one sample, sequenced in a study of shared clonotypes between healthy human individuals. Assay: immunoSEQ multiplex PCR; the TCRdb copy retains only in-frame clones and omits some. The repertoire holds more than 2,000,000 clones, with approximately 92% as singletons. Sequenced material: naive CD4+ T cells sorted from blood. Subset of the sample: CD45RA+ positively selected. The origin of the receptors is a man between 18 and 29 years old in good health.

This clone was found once. The V and J genes are TRBV5-1 and TRBJ2-7; 11 nucleotides align to TRBD2. V was pared by 4 bases and J by 2 bases, with 2 bases of the junction left unmatched. The V gene's germline CDR1 is SGHRS and CDR2 YFSETQ. There are 14 residues in the CDR3. CDR3 loop: CASSVTSGTYEQYF. The CDR3, as DNA: TGCGCCAGCAGCGTGACTAGCGGGACCTACGAGCAGTACTTC.

CDR3 sequence reads: CASSPPSDTQYF. The DNA of the CDR3 is TGTGCCAGCAGCCCCCCATCAGATACGCAGTATTTT. The chain employs TRBV11-2 and TRBJ2-3; D gene uncertain. Trimming stripped 5 bases from V and 4 bases from J, with 7 bases between. In germline, CDR1 is SGHAT, CDR2 FQNNGV. CDR3 length: 12 residues. The whole variable domain, remainder taken from reference TRBV11-2 and TRBJ2-3, is EAGVAQSPRYKIIEKRQSVAFWCNPISGHATLYWYQQILGQGPKLLIQFQNNGVVDDSQLPKDRFSAERLKGVDSTLKIQPAKLEDSAVYLCASSPPSDTQYFGPGTRLTVL.

The chain has TRBV27 and TRBJ1-5; 10 nucleotides line up with TRBD1. J gave up 6 bases and V 6 bases, and 8 bases lay outside the gene matches. Germline CDR1 MNHEY, CDR2 SMNVEV (reference sequence). This CDR3 is 15 amino acids long. The CDR3 DNA sequence: TGTGCCAGCAGGGAAAGACAGGGGGCGGGTCAGCCCCAGCATTTT. It codes for CASRERQGAGQPQHF.

This clone was observed once. The chain combines TRBV30 with TRBJ2-3; 7 bases fit TRBD1. Germline CDR1 GTSNPN, CDR2 SVGIG (reference sequence). This CDR3 has 17 amino acids. Trimming removed 0 bases from V and 3 bases from J; junction bases left unmatched: 12. This chain's CDR3 is CAWSVPVPGGLTDTQYF. DNA for the CDR3: TGTGCCTGGAGTGTACCTGTTCCAGGGGGTTTAACAGATACGCAGTATTTT.

About this clone: This specimen includes other DNA sequences encoding the same CDR3. V usage is TRBV28 and J usage is TRBJ1-5; D gene ambiguous. The CDR3 spans 12 residues. The germline V gene has CDR1 MDHEN and CDR2 SYDVKM. The V end was cut by 6 bases, the J end by 6 bases, with 9 bases between. CDR3 loop: CASSPLGQPQHF. In DNA, the CDR3 is TGTGCCAGCAGCCCTTTGGGTCAGCCCCAGCATTTT.

The chain recombines TRBV5-1 with TRBJ2-7; 11 nucleotides align to TRBD2. This CDR3 spans 15 amino acids. After removal of 2 bases from V and 5 bases from J, the junction contained 6 bases not matched to a gene. CDR1 and CDR2 (germline): SGHRS, YFSETQ. The CDR3 spells CASSLTSGSPNEQYF. CDR3 DNA sequence: TGCGCCAGCAGCTTAACTAGCGGGAGTCCTAACGAGCAGTACTTC.

The V call is TRBV15, the J call TRBJ2-3, with 8 bases fitting TRBD1. Looked up from germline, CDR1 is LNHNV and CDR2 is YYDKDF (reference sequence). Trimming took 0 bases from V and 2 from J; bases not matched to a gene: 4. CDR3 size: 16 residues. CDR3 residues: CATSRDSDRATDTQYF. The CDR3 DNA follows: TGTGCCACCAGCAGAGATTCGGACAGGGCCACAGATACGCAGTATTTT.

The chain couples TRBV10-3 to TRBJ2-6; TRBD1 is a possible D gene (6 bases). Germline CDR1 is ENHRY and CDR2 is SYGVKD. The V end lost 2 bases, the J end lost 0 bases, and 17 bases lay between the germline ends. The CDR3 consists of 19 residues. CDR3 in amino acids: CAISEPATGQSSGANVLTF. DNA for the CDR3: TGTGCCATCAGTGAGCCGGCGACAGGTCAGAGCTCTGGGGCCAACGTCCTGACTTTC.

The V gene is TRBV5-1, the J gene TRBJ2-1, with D unresolved. CDR1 and CDR2 from the germline V gene are SGHRS and YFSETQ. The CDR3 runs to 13 residues. Trimming removed 2 bases at V and 6 bases at J, with 9 bases between. The CDR3 loop reads CASSLLGTNEQFF. The CDR3 nucleotides read TGCGCCAGCAGCTTACTGGGCACCAATGAGCAGTTCTTC. The entire variable domain, with the rest obtained from reference TRBV5-1 and TRBJ2-1, is as follows: KAGVTQTPRYLIKTRGQQVTLSCSPISGHRSVSWYQQTPGQGLQFLFEYFSETQRNKGNFPGRFSGRQFSNSRSEMNVSTLELGDSALYLCASSLLGTNEQFFGPGTRLTVL.

V and J are TRBV7-9 and TRBJ2-3; D may correspond to TRBD1 or TRBD2 (5 bases each). This CDR3 is built from 16 residues. Germline CDR1 SEHNR, CDR2 FQNEAQ (reference sequence). V gave up 5 bases and J gave up 2 bases, with 17 bases separating them. This CDR3 is CASSTRGSLTTDTQYF. In nucleotides, the CDR3 is TGTGCCAGCAGCACCCGGGGCAGCCTCACCACAGATACGCAGTATTTT.

The chain couples TRBV5-5 to TRBJ1-3; D call uncertain. Looked up from germline, CDR1 is SGHKS and CDR2 is YYEKEE (reference sequence). Trimming removed 5 bases from V and 4 bases from J, with 13 bases in between. CDR3 length equals 14 residues. This chain's CDR3 is CASSAGWEGNTIYF. The CDR3 DNA reads TGTGCCAGCAGTGCTGGATGGGAAGGAAACACCATATATTTT. The whole variable domain, remainder taken from reference TRBV5-5 and TRBJ1-3, is DAGVTQSPTHLIKTRGQQVTLRCSPISGHKSVSWYQQVLGQGPQFIFQYYEKEERGRGNFPDRFSARQFPNYSSELNVNALLLGDSALYLCASSAGWEGNTIYFGEGSWLTVV.

For the CDR3, the DNA is TGTGCCAGCAGCGCGAGCACAGATACGCAGTATTTT. Translated: CASSASTDTQYF. The genes are TRBV7-3 and TRBJ2-3; no clear D gene. The CDR3 totals 12 residues. V was cut by 5 bases and J by 0 bases, with 3 bases left in between. CDR1 and CDR2 (germline): SGHTA, FQGTGA.

This chain joins TRBV6-1 and TRBJ1-5; TRBD1 matches at 7 bases. This CDR3 contains 17 residues. The V gene end was trimmed by 0 bases and the J gene end by 0 bases; junction bases not matched to a gene: 5. The germline V gene has CDR1 MNHNS and CDR2 SASEGT. CDR3 bases: TGTGCCAGCAGTGAAGCAGGGGGCGCTTATAGCAATCAGCCCCAGCATTTT. Translated, it gives CASSEAGGAYSNQPQHF.

This rearrangement joins TRBV5-6 to TRBJ2-7, with D possibly TRBD1 on 6 matching bases. Germline CDR1 SGHDT, CDR2 YYEEEE. Trimming stripped 0 bases from V and 3 bases from J, with 10 bases between. This CDR3 comprises 14 residues. The CDR3 DNA is TGTGCCAGCAGCTTGGCGGGACAAGGCTACGAGCAGTACTTC. Amino acids: CASSLAGQGYEQYF.

CDR3 DNA sequence: TGTGCCAGCAGTGTCAGCGCAGGGGTCGGAAACACCATATATTTT. Residues: CASSVSAGVGNTIYF. The chain employs TRBV6-1 and TRBJ1-3, with D maybe TRBD1 (6 bases). Trimming shortened V by 4 bases and J by 4 bases, and 14 bases separated the two germline ends. CDR3 length equals 15 residues. Germline V lookup: CDR1 MNHNS, CDR2 SASEGT.

DNA for the CDR3: TGCGCCAGCAGCCAAACCAACCCCGGGGAGCAGTTCTTC. Its protein product is CASSQTNPGEQFF. J is TRBJ2-1 and V is TRBV4-3; D not certain. The CDR3 loop spans 13 amino acids. Trimming removed 2 bases at V and 10 bases at J, with 12 bases between. Per the germline V gene, CDR1 is LGHNA and CDR2 is YSLEER.

The gene calls are TRBV28 and TRBJ1-5; D might be TRBD1 (6 bases). The germline V and J ends were trimmed by 1 base and 5 bases, with 18 bases remaining between them. This CDR3 contains 17 residues. Germline CDR1 and CDR2: MDHEN and SYDVKM. CDR3 region: CASSLSPLLDSYQPQHF. The DNA for the CDR3 is TGTGCCAGCAGTTTATCCCCTCTCCTGGACAGCTATCAGCCCCAGCATTTT.

The chain's CDR3 is CASSLAPLSIGYNEQFF. For the CDR3, the DNA is TGTGCCAGCAGCTTAGCCCCTCTAAGCATCGGCTACAATGAGCAGTTCTTC. The V and J genes are TRBV11-2 and TRBJ2-1; D not resolved. Trimming cost V 1 base and J 3 bases, with 16 bases left between them. The germline CDR1 and CDR2 sequences are SGHAT and FQNNGV. This CDR3 comprises 17 residues.

This CDR3 is CASSVQGQGTEAFF. The CDR3 nucleotides are TGTGCCAGTAGTGTACAGGGGCAGGGGACTGAAGCTTTCTTT. The chain recombines TRBV19 with TRBJ1-1, with 7 bases matching TRBD1. There are 14 residues in the CDR3. CDR1 is LNHDA, CDR2 SQIVND, per germline (reference sequence). The junction had 8 bases not matched to a gene; V was cut back by 5 bases and J by 5 bases.

The rearrangement links TRBV9 to TRBJ2-1, with D unresolved. Trimming took off 2 bases at V and 0 bases at J, with 9 bases between the two ends. CDR1 is SGDLS and CDR2 is YYNGEE in the germline V gene. CDR3 length: 15 residues. CDR3 in amino acids: CASSVDSSSYNEQFF. In DNA, the CDR3 is TGTGCCAGCAGCGTTGACTCTAGCTCCTACAATGAGCAGTTCTTC.

The chain is built from TRBV5-5 and TRBJ1-2; maybe TRBD1 (6 bases). V was clipped by 4 bases and J by 2 bases, with 12 bases between them. This CDR3 contains 14 residues. Germline CDR1 and CDR2: SGHKS and YYEKEE (reference sequence). The CDR3 protein is CASSPSQGNYGYTF. CDR3 bases: TGTGCCAGCAGCCCCTCACAGGGCAACTATGGCTACACCTTC.

The V gene is TRBV15, the J gene TRBJ2-3, with TRBD1 matching over 8 bases. There are 15 residues in the CDR3. The trim removed 3 bases at V and 2 bases at J, leaving 4 bases unmatched. Germline lookup yields CDR1 LNHNV and CDR2 YYDKDF (reference sequence). The CDR3 region is CATSRDREHTDTQYF. The CDR3 nucleotides are TGTGCCACCAGCAGGGACAGGGAGCACACAGATACGCAGTATTTT.

The rearrangement uses TRBV7-9 and TRBJ1-1; the match to TRBD1 covers 7 bases. Germline trimming cut 1 base from V and 7 bases from J; bases unmatched to any gene: 0. Germline CDR1 reads SEHNR; CDR2 reads FQNEAQ (reference sequence). CDR3 size: 12 residues. CDR3 amino acids: CASSLGDSEAFF. The CDR3, as DNA: TGTGCCAGCAGCTTAGGGGACAGTGAAGCTTTCTTT.

This chain links TRBV19 with TRBJ1-4, with D possibly TRBD1 on 6 matching bases. With 3 bases removed from V and 5 bases from J, the gap between germline ends came to 10 bases. The V gene's germline CDR1 is LNHDA and CDR2 SQIVND (reference sequence). The CDR3 is 14 residues long. This CDR3 is CASSITGINEKLFF. The CDR3 DNA reads TGTGCCAGTAGTATTACAGGGATCAATGAAAAACTGTTTTTT.

The V and J genes are TRBV18 and TRBJ1-2; the D is unclear. Germline assignment: CDR1 KGHSH and CDR2 LQKENI. The germline V and J ends were trimmed by 1 base and 0 bases, with 9 bases remaining between them. The CDR3 length is 15 residues. The CDR3 DNA sequence: TGTGCCAGCTCACCACTGACAATAGCTAACTATGGCTACACCTTC. Its translation is CASSPLTIANYGYTF.